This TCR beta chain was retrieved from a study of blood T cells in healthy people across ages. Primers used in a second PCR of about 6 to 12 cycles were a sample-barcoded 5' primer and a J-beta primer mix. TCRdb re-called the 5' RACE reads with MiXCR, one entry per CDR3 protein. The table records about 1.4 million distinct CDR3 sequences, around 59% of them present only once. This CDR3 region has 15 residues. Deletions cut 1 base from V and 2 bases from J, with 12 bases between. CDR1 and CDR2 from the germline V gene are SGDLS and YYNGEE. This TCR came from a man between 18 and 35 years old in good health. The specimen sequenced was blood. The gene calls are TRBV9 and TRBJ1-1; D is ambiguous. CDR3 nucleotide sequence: TGTGCCAGCAGCGTAATTGAAGGGCGAAACACTGAAGCTTTCTTT. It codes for CASSVIEGRNTEAFF.